This T cell receptor (beta chain) is from a study of T cells in Graves' hyperthyroidism and ophthalmopathy. Whole-study context: Peripheral blood sampling occurred at initial diagnosis, before any treatment.

Note on this clonotype: Its antigen is as yet unknown.

Graves' hyperthyroidism was deemed stable absent ophthalmopathy progression within 18 months. Diagnoses used clinical symptoms, serum thyroxine and TRAb, thyroid ultrasound and orbital computed tomography. Researchers amplified the TCR beta CDR3 regions from RNA transcripts. The primer set for the first-round RT-PCR of the TCR CDR3 was HTBI. TCRdb re-called the multiplex PCR reads with MiXCR, one entry per CDR3 protein. This sample has about 96,000 distinct CDR3 sequences, with around 50% found just once. Germline V gene sequence: CDR1 KGHSY, CDR2 FQNENV. The CDR3 is 15 residues long. V gave up 10 bases and J gave up 7 bases, with 25 bases separating them. Study-level results: Model output signaled ophthalmopathy a median about seven months ahead of onset.

J is TRBJ1-1 and V is TRBV16, with a weak D call TRBD1 (6 bases). This TCR came from a woman aged 40 to 50 with Graves' hyperthyroidism. Sequencing was carried out using blood. Written as DNA, the CDR3 is TGTGCCATCCTATTTGGGGGCATGAAGGCTCTTGAAGCTTTCTTT. Protein sequence: CAILFGGMKALEAFF.